This T cell receptor (beta chain) was obtained from a study of molecular identifiers for immune sequencing clone quantification (dated 2018 in TCRdb). Describing the broader study: For a replicate experiment, the RNA from either roughly 18,000 or 92,000 naive CD8 T cells was divided into five aliquots, and four of those aliquots went on to sequencing. CD8 T cells were used in a methods study to benchmark molecular-identifier clustering-based TCR repertoire sequencing (MIDCIRS) and TCR RNA copy counting. General study outcomes and caveats: Spiked-in Jurkat TCR RNA equivalent to a single cell was reported to be detectable even among 980,000 or so naive CD8 T cells. Highly expanded clone sizes could be underestimated because identical TCR molecules may share a barcode. The naive libraries included spiked-in Jurkat TCR RNA (10 copies' worth), and this RNA is not part of the donor repertoire. When barcode sub-clustering was left out, chimeric consensus sequences inflated TCR diversity, with chimeras reaching as high as 47%. Around 2.9 recovered TCR RNA copies per cell were obtained by modeling, versus about 9.7 by digital PCR, implying a capture efficiency of about 30%. In CMV-specific effector cells, over 99% of molecules were held by clones above 20 RNA copies, whereas under 1% of molecules were held by such clones in naive cells.

The protocol used for the library was PCR. The sample was run on a NextSeq 500. Bulk TCR libraries were made following a previously described method, with the TCR primers given in Table S5. Purification of total RNA was performed with the Qiagen AllPrep DNA/RNA kit. Before analysis, reads from multiple sequencing runs of the same library were pooled. As for the authors' bioinformatics: Reads were retained only if the reads had an exact TCR constant sequence, and the retained reads were trimmed to 150 nt and grouped according to their 12-nt molecular barcodes. Reads within each barcode group were sub-clustered using a 15% Levenshtein threshold, and quality-weighted consensus sequences were constructed for each RNA molecule. Non-functional sequences were removed, as were lower-count sequences one edit away from another. Based on fitting two negative binomial distributions, any barcode sub-cluster with under 20% of the maximum read count was discarded. TCRdb ran its own pipeline on the public reads, namely fastp trimming at Q25 and MiXCR clone calling, and kept in-frame beta chains. Each record represents a unique CDR3 protein, reported with the most common genes and DNA among its rows. The V and J calls follow TCRdb's processing rather than the paper's. The sample table records hundreds of thousands of distinct CDR3 sequences; approximately 24% of these occur just once. The top ten clonotypes cover about 0.8% of the sample.

This clonotype was seen only a few times. Its antigen is still unknown. No per-base quality is available; no much larger clone lies one base away. CDR1 is given as SEHNR and CDR2 as FQNEAQ, both from the germline V gene (reference sequence). V and J lose 1 base and 8 bases, and a span of 11 bases separates them. From its cysteine to its phenylalanine, the CDR3 spans 13 amino acids. CDR3 DNA is the only sequence kept; it has 39 bases, read in frame from the first base. Libraries of naive CD8 T cells were generated from roughly 20,000 to 1,000,000 sorted cells, with 10%, 30% or 50% of the purified RNA used. On a BD FACSAria II, naive CD8 T cells were FACS-sorted as CD8+CD4-CCR7+CD45RA+ and collected into RLT Plus buffer. To test detection sensitivity, Jurkat RNA equivalent to more than 8 TCR copies was spiked into samples of roughly 18,000-1,000,000 naive CD8 T cells. CD8 T cells were enriched with RosetteSep CD8+ T Cell Enrichment Cocktail and Ficoll-Paque, followed by ACK red cell lysis.

The chain is made from TRBV7-9 and TRBJ1-2, with the D segment identity uncertain. The TCR was taken from a human donor in good health. Some libraries in this study had Jurkat cell RNA spiked in. The sample was naive CD8+ T cells from blood, with Jurkat cell RNA spiked in. In the paper's terms, the cell subset or site label means: FACS-sorted CD8+CD4-CCR7+CD45RA+ naive T cells. CDR3 region: CASSLVAAEGYTF. At the DNA level, the sequence is TGTGCCAGCAGCTTAGTGGCAGCGGAAGGCTACACCTTC.